This T cell receptor beta chain comes out of a study of response to subunit inactivated influenza vaccine. Study-level results: Each seasonal flu vaccination may recruit only limited new T cells, authors suggested.

In regard to this clonotype: The antigen remains undetermined.

Germline CDR1 DFQATT, CDR2 SNEGSKA (reference sequence). V lost 6 bases and J lost 0, with 19 bases in between. The CDR3 runs 16 residues. TCRdb ran MiXCR on the RT-PCR reads and lists one entry per CDR3 protein. The data contain some 600,000 distinct CDR3 sequences, about 15% of them singletons. The rearrangement joins TRBV20-1 to TRBJ2-3, with D perhaps given as TRBD1 or TRBD2 (5 bases each). This TCR was recovered from a man aged 50 to 59 who received an inactivated influenza vaccine. Here the sequenced sample was PBMCs from blood, taken around 15 days before vaccination. The CDR3, as DNA: TGCAGTGCCACTGGGACCGGCACTCCTAGCACAGATACGCAGTATTTT. It specifies CSATGTGTPSTDTQYF.